These 13 T cell receptor beta chains originate from one sample sequenced in a study of PD-L1 blockade in urothelial cancer. The protocol was immunoSEQ multiplex PCR, while the TCRdb copy is restricted to in-frame clones and leaves out a portion. Found here are 35,000 to 55,000 clones, 88% of them singletons; the top ten hold roughly 15%. The source material was PBMCs, sampled around atezolizumab (anti-PD-L1) treatment. These receptor sequences come from a woman aged 55-70 years with urothelial cancer.

There are a few counts of this clone. The chain is built from TRBV5-1 and TRBJ2-3; D might be TRBD2 (6 bases). Trimming took off 2 bases at V and 1 base at J, with 11 bases between the two ends. Per the germline V gene, CDR1 is SGHRS and CDR2 is YFSETQ. This CDR3 region has 15 residues. This CDR3 is CASSFEGGGTDTQYF. The DNA of the CDR3 is TGCGCCAGCAGCTTCGAAGGCGGGGGCACAGATACGCAGTATTTT.

For this clone: Within the sample, other DNA sequences also encode this same CDR3. This sequence joins TRBV27 and TRBJ2-1; TRBD2 agrees at 9 bases. The CDR3 is made up of 13 amino acids. CDR1 and CDR2 from the germline V gene are MNHEY and SMNVEV (reference sequence). V dropped 7 bases and J dropped 10; count of bases not matched to a gene: 8. The CDR3 nucleotides are TGTGCCAGCACCGGGACTAGCAACTACGAGCAGTTCTTC. Translated, it gives CASTGTSNYEQFF.

The chain is built from TRBV6-5 and TRBJ2-5; possibly TRBD2 for D (6 bases). With 0 bases removed from V and 7 bases from J, the gap between germline ends came to 18 bases. This CDR3 is 16 amino acids long. Germline assignment: CDR1 MNHEY and CDR2 SVGAGI. CDR3 region: CASSYSRAEGLRTQYF. CDR3 nucleotides: TGTGCCAGCAGTTACTCGAGGGCGGAGGGGTTGAGGACCCAGTACTTC.

The gene calls are TRBV4-3 and TRBJ1-2, with 10 bases aligning to TRBD1. The CDR3 consists of 16 residues. From germline, CDR1 is LGHNA and CDR2 YSLEER. Unmatched junction bases numbered 7, after V lost 2 bases and J lost 4 bases. The CDR3 region is CASSQIGTGAVYGYTF. The CDR3 nucleotides read TGCGCCAGCAGCCAAATAGGGACAGGGGCGGTCTATGGCTACACCTTC.

CDR3: CASSEAGPYEQYF. CDR3 in DNA: TGCGCCAGCAGTGAGGCAGGGCCCTACGAGCAGTACTTC. J is TRBJ2-7 and V is TRBV10-2; the D gene is possibly TRBD1 (5 bases). From germline, CDR1 is WSHSY and CDR2 SAAADI. Trimming pared 2 bases from V and 2 bases from J, leaving 7 bases between. This CDR3 is built from 13 residues.

The genes are TRBV27 and TRBJ1-3; no clear D. The ends were cut back, 5 bases at V and 0 bases at J, with 11 bases in the middle. The CDR3 sequence is 15 residues long. Germline V gives CDR1 MNHEY, CDR2 SMNVEV (reference sequence). The CDR3 spells CASSPRRDSGNTIYF. In DNA, the CDR3 is TGTGCCAGCAGTCCCCGACGGGACTCTGGAAACACCATATATTTT.

This chain joins TRBV27 and TRBJ1-5, with D possibly TRBD1 on 6 matching bases. The CDR3 has 16 residues. V dropped 7 bases and J dropped 7 bases, with 23 bases sitting between them. Germline V gene lookup returns CDR1 MNHEY and CDR2 SMNVEV (reference sequence). CDR3 DNA sequence: TGTGCCAGCAACTTCCAACGGACAGCCTTTAGGCAGCCCCAGCATTTT. It yields the protein CASNFQRTAFRQPQHF.

This rearrangement joins TRBV9 to TRBJ1-2; D call uncertain. Trimming removed 7 bases from V and 6 bases from J, with 19 bases in between. CDR3 length: 14 residues. The germline CDR1 and CDR2 sequences are SGDLS and YYNGEE. Here the CDR3 DNA reads TGTGCCAGCGAGGGCAGGCCGGCTTCCGATGGCTACACCTTC. As protein: CASEGRPASDGYTF.

This sequence joins TRBV29-1 and TRBJ2-1; 8 bases fit TRBD1. CDR3 length: 14 amino acids. With 6 bases clipped from V and 9 bases from J, the junction kept 13 bases outside the gene matches. The germline gives CDR1 SQVTM, CDR2 ANQGSEA. The CDR3 spells CSVRPSGGDGEQFF. CDR3 nucleotide sequence: TGCAGCGTGAGGCCCTCAGGGGGCGATGGTGAGCAGTTCTTC.

The chain employs TRBV5-5 and TRBJ1-5; TRBD1 matches at 7 bases. Germline V lookup: CDR1 SGHKS, CDR2 YYEKEE (reference sequence). V lost 4 bases to trimming and J lost 13 bases; unmatched junction nucleotides: 8. This CDR3 is 12 amino acids long. For the CDR3, the DNA is TGTGCCAGCAGCGCCTTTGGGGGACAGCAGCATTTT. Amino acids: CASSAFGGQQHF.

This clone occurred once. CDR3 nucleotides: TGTGCCAGCAGTTTAACAGGGGGCGTTCTTTACGAGCAGTACTTC. Protein: CASSLTGGVLYEQYF. The rearrangement uses TRBV27 and TRBJ2-7, with 9 nucleotides matching TRBD1. After removal of 2 bases from V and 4 bases from J, the junction contained 6 bases not matched to a gene. Germline V lookup: CDR1 MNHEY, CDR2 SMNVEV (reference sequence). The length of the CDR3 is 15 residues.

Here the CDR3 DNA reads TGTGCCATCAGTGCCGACACTGGAAACACCATATATTTT. Translated, it gives CAISADTGNTIYF. J is TRBJ1-3 and V is TRBV10-3; no clear D. CDR3 size: 13 residues. Per the germline V gene, CDR1 is ENHRY and CDR2 is SYGVKD. V was pared by 4 bases and J by 2 bases, with 6 bases between.

The rearrangement uses TRBV9 and TRBJ2-3; 7 bases match TRBD2. Germline CDR1 is SGDLS and CDR2 is YYNGEE. V lost 0 bases to trimming and J lost 4 bases; unmatched junction nucleotides: 2. The CDR3 loop spans 14 amino acids. The CDR3 DNA reads TGTGCCAGCAGCGTAGGGACTAGGGCAGATACGCAGTATTTT. Translated, it gives CASSVGTRADTQYF.